This entry lists 32 T cell receptor beta chains sequenced from one sample in a study of PD-1 blockade in mismatch repair-deficient tumors. Sequenced by immunoSEQ multiplex PCR; TCRdb stores in-frame clones only, minus some. The repertoire holds 100,000 to 150,000 clones, with 86% as singletons. The specimen comprised peripheral blood, sampled 44 weeks after starting pembrolizumab. The receptors originated from an adult with mismatch repair-deficient cancer.

This clone was counted a few times. V and J are TRBV6-4 and TRBJ2-3; 12 bases agree with TRBD2. Germline-derived CDR1 and CDR2 are MRHNA and SNTAGT. The CDR3 totals 15 residues. Trimming took 3 bases from V and 3 from J; bases not matched to a gene: 1. The CDR3 bases are TGTGCCAGCAGTGAGGGGACTAGCGGGACAGATACGCAGTATTTT. Amino acid sequence: CASSEGTSGTDTQYF.

The chain links TRBV12-5 to TRBJ2-7; 9 bases line up with TRBD1. CDR3 length: 17 residues. The germline CDR1 and CDR2 sequences are LGHNT and FRNRAP. Trimming took 4 bases from V and 3 from J; bases not matched to a gene: 13. CDR3 DNA sequence: TGTGCTAGTGGTTCCCAGGTGCGACAGGGGGGATTCTACGAGCAGTACTTC. It specifies CASGSQVRQGGFYEQYF. Together with reference TRBV12-5 and TRBJ2-7, the CDR3 gives the full variable domain: DARVTQTPRHKVTEMGQEVTMRCQPILGHNTVFWYRQTMMQGLELLAYFRNRAPLDDSGMPKDRFSAEMPDATLATLKIQPSEPRDSAVYFCASGSQVRQGGFYEQYFGPGTRLTVT.

This chain uses TRBV13 with TRBJ2-7; TRBD2 agrees at 15 bases. Germline V gene data show CDR1 as PRHDT and CDR2 as FYEKMQ (reference sequence). V was pared by 5 bases and J by 1 base, with 6 bases of the junction left unmatched. There are 17 residues in the CDR3. The CDR3 bases are TGTGCCAGCAGCCTCGGACTAGCGGGAGGGCCGTCCTACGAGCAGTACTTC. The encoded protein is CASSLGLAGGPSYEQYF.

The V and J genes are TRBV11-2 and TRBJ2-7; 9 positions match TRBD2. This CDR3 is 17 amino acids long. In germline, CDR1 is SGHAT, CDR2 FQNNGV. V lost 1 base to trimming and J lost 1 base; unmatched junction nucleotides: 8. In DNA form, the CDR3 reads TGTGCCAGCAGCTTAGTATATAGCGGGAGTAGATCCTACGAGCAGTACTTC. Translation: CASSLVYSGSRSYEQYF.

This clone has only a few counts. CDR3: CASSQVALAGGEQYF. In nucleotides, the CDR3 is TGCGCCAGCAGCCAAGTAGCACTAGCGGGAGGCGAGCAGTACTTC. This chain uses TRBV4-1 with TRBJ2-7; 12 bases map to TRBD2. In germline, CDR1 is MGHRA, CDR2 YSYEKL. The CDR3 totals 15 residues. V gave up 1 base and J gave up 6 bases; unmatched junction bases: 4.

V usage is TRBV5-1 and J usage is TRBJ2-4, with D possibly matching TRBD2 (6 bases). CDR3 length: 13 amino acids. Trimming pared 6 bases from V and 6 bases from J, leaving 13 bases between. CDR1 is SGHRS, CDR2 YFSETQ, per germline. The CDR3 DNA sequence: TGCGCCAGCAACCCGGGGGTCCCAAACATTCAGTACTTC. Residues: CASNPGVPNIQYF.

The rearrangement uses TRBV30 and TRBJ2-7, with TRBD2 matching 11 bases. This CDR3 comprises 15 residues. Germline lookup yields CDR1 GTSNPN and CDR2 SVGIG (reference sequence). V lost 6 bases to trimming and J lost 6 bases; unmatched junction nucleotides: 13. The chain's CDR3 is CACSGRASRIREQYF. For the CDR3, the DNA is TGTGCCTGTAGCGGGAGGGCTTCGCGAATTCGCGAGCAGTACTTC. Using reference TRBV30 and TRBJ2-7 for the parts outside the CDR3, the full variable domain is SQTIHQWPATLVQPVGSPLSLECTVEGTSNPNLYWYRQAAGRGLQLLFYSVGIGQISSEVPQNLSASRPQDRQFILSSKKLLLSDSGFYLCACSGRASRIREQYFGPGTRLTVT.

This chain uses TRBV6-1 with TRBJ2-7; no clear D gene. Germline values: CDR1 MNHNS, CDR2 SASEGT. The CDR3 is made up of 13 amino acids. V gave up 1 base and J gave up 4 bases, with 8 bases separating them. The CDR3 DNA reads as TGTGCCAGCAGTGAAGGACATCTTTACGAGCAGTACTTC. Protein sequence: CASSEGHLYEQYF.

The genes are TRBV19 and TRBJ2-1; 7 bases agree with TRBD2. J was trimmed by 3 bases and V by 4 bases; bases with no gene match: 6. Per the germline V gene, CDR1 is LNHDA and CDR2 is SQIVND (reference sequence). This CDR3 is 15 amino acids long. In nucleotides, the CDR3 is TGTGCCAGTAGTAGCGGGAGTTTAGGCTACAATGAGCAGTTCTTC. Translation gives CASSSGSLGYNEQFF.

The J gene is TRBJ2-7, the V gene TRBV18; a possible D gene is TRBD1 (6 bases). Looked up from germline, CDR1 is KGHSH and CDR2 is LQKENI. The CDR3 extends over 15 amino acids. V was shortened by 6 bases and J by 2 bases, with 17 bases between the two germline ends. The CDR3 region has the DNA TGTGCCAGCTCCCCTCGGCAGGGGACCACCTACGAGCAGTACTTC. It yields the protein CASSPRQGTTYEQYF. Full variable domain (rest looked up from reference TRBV18 and TRBJ2-7): NAGVMQNPRHLVRRRGQEARLRCSPMKGHSHVYWYRQLPEEGLKFMVYLQKENIIDESGMPKERFSAEFPKEGPSILRIQQVVRGDSAAYFCASSPRQGTTYEQYFGPGTRLTVT.

V gene TRBV27 combines with J gene TRBJ2-1; D is possibly TRBD2 (6 bases). Trimming removed 5 bases from V and 2 bases from J, with 19 bases in between. This CDR3 has 17 amino acids. Germline V gene sequence: CDR1 MNHEY, CDR2 SMNVEV (reference sequence). CDR3 in DNA: TGTGCCAGCAGTCCCATTGGGAGCGCGGGGACCTACAATGAGCAGTTCTTC. Translating gives CASSPIGSAGTYNEQFF.

V usage is TRBV19 and J usage is TRBJ2-1; TRBD2 agrees at 15 bases. V lost 4 bases, J lost 6 bases, and 4 bases stayed unmatched. CDR1 is LNHDA, CDR2 SQIVND, per germline (reference sequence). The CDR3 is made up of 16 amino acids. The CDR3 spells CASSKGTSGRFNEQFF. The CDR3 region has the DNA TGTGCCAGTAGTAAAGGGACTAGCGGGAGGTTCAATGAGCAGTTCTTC.

This sequence joins TRBV27 and TRBJ2-7; no firm D call. This CDR3 has 16 residues. With 5 bases removed from V and 1 base from J, the gap between germline ends came to 18 bases. Germline CDR1 and CDR2: MNHEY and SMNVEV (reference sequence). The CDR3 here is CASSTIRSSYSYEQYF. Written as DNA, the CDR3 is TGTGCCAGCAGTACGATCAGGTCGAGCTATTCCTACGAGCAGTACTTC.

The genes are TRBV5-8 and TRBJ2-5, with 7 nucleotides matching TRBD2. Trimming cost V 4 bases and J 9 bases; bases outside gene matches: 12. Germline CDR1 SGHTS, CDR2 YDEGEE. This CDR3 region has 14 residues. The CDR3 coding sequence is TGTGCCAGCAGCATAAGCGGGACCCTATTACCCCAGTACTTC. It translates to CASSISGTLLPQYF.

The chain uses TRBV27 and TRBJ1-2; perhaps TRBD1 as D (6 bases). CDR3 length: 13 amino acids. Trimming pared 4 bases from V and 8 bases from J, leaving 14 bases between. CDR1 and CDR2 (germline): MNHEY, SMNVEV (reference sequence). As DNA, the CDR3 is TGTGCCAGCAGTTCATCCCACAGGGCGGGCTACACCTTC. It encodes CASSSSHRAGYTF.

The count of this clone is one. This rearrangement joins TRBV7-2 to TRBJ2-3; possibly TRBD2 for D (6 bases). Germline V gene data show CDR1 as SGHTA and CDR2 as FQGNSA. Between the trimmed V and J ends, which lost 3 bases and 2 bases, there was a span of 9 bases. The CDR3 spans 14 residues. For the CDR3, the DNA is TGTGCCAGCAGCTTCGGACTACTCACAGATACGCAGTATTTT. This translates into CASSFGLLTDTQYF.

The gene calls are TRBV5-4 and TRBJ2-7, with TRBD1 matching over 7 bases. CDR1 is SGHNT, CDR2 YYREEE, per germline (reference sequence). Losses at the gene ends were 4 bases for V and 0 bases for J; bases not matched to a gene: 4. This CDR3 spans 14 amino acids. The CDR3 DNA is TGTGCCAGCAGCCCAGGGACAGCCTCCTACGAGCAGTACTTC. Amino acid sequence: CASSPGTASYEQYF. The complete variable domain, with remaining parts taken from reference TRBV5-4 and TRBJ2-7, reads ETGVTQSPTHLIKTRGQQVTLRCSSQSGHNTVSWYQQALGQGPQFIFQYYREEENGRGNFPPRFSGLQFPNYSSELNVNALELDDSALYLCASSPGTASYEQYFGPGTRLTVT.

The chain joins TRBV9 to TRBJ1-4, with D perhaps TRBD1 (5 bases). Trimming stripped 3 bases from V and 3 bases from J, with 12 bases between. This CDR3 has 15 amino acids. Germline V gene sequence: CDR1 SGDLS, CDR2 YYNGEE. The CDR3 sequence is CASSGDSGANEKLFF. The CDR3 nucleotides are TGTGCCAGCAGCGGCGACTCGGGGGCTAATGAAAAACTGTTTTTT.

The rearrangement uses TRBV5-1 and TRBJ1-1; D ambiguous. CDR3 length equals 13 residues. Germline V gene lookup returns CDR1 SGHRS and CDR2 YFSETQ. V shed 3 bases and J shed 4 bases, with 10 bases lying between them. CDR3 amino acids: CASSSADRTEAFF. The CDR3 DNA sequence: TGCGCCAGCAGCTCGGCGGACCGCACTGAAGCTTTCTTT. The full variable domain, in which reference TRBV5-1 and TRBJ1-1 provide the parts outside the CDR3, is KAGVTQTPRYLIKTRGQQVTLSCSPISGHRSVSWYQQTPGQGLQFLFEYFSETQRNKGNFPGRFSGRQFSNSRSEMNVSTLELGDSALYLCASSSADRTEAFFGQGTRLTVV.

The chain uses TRBV7-8 and TRBJ2-1, with D possibly TRBD1 on 5 matching bases. In germline, CDR1 is SGHVS, CDR2 FQNEAQ. V gave up 8 bases and J gave up 5 bases, with 22 bases separating them. The CDR3 is 16 amino acids. DNA for the CDR3: TGTGCCAGCGGCCCAATCAGGGTACAGCTGGACAATGAGCAGTTCTTC. It translates to CASGPIRVQLDNEQFF.

This chain joins TRBV6-1 and TRBJ2-7, with D possibly being TRBD1 (7 bases). The CDR3 totals 14 residues. The V end lost 3 bases, the J end lost 12 bases, and 21 bases lay between the germline ends. Germline assignment: CDR1 MNHNS and CDR2 SASEGT. The CDR3 sequence is CASSDPGTAGRGYF. Here the CDR3 DNA reads TGTGCCAGCAGTGACCCTGGGACAGCGGGCCGCGGGTACTTC.

The J gene is TRBJ2-2, the V gene TRBV7-9; possibly TRBD1 for D (6 bases). Trimming took off 4 bases at V and 2 bases at J, with 14 bases between the two ends. Per the germline V gene, CDR1 is SEHNR and CDR2 is FQNEAQ (reference sequence). This CDR3 is built from 16 residues. The CDR3 nucleotides are TGTGCCAGCAGCTGGCTGGGGGCCCTCAACACCGGGGAGCTGTTTTTT. This translates into CASSWLGALNTGELFF. The variable domain in full, completed from reference TRBV7-9 and TRBJ2-2, reads DTGVSQNPRHKITKRGQNVTFRCDPISEHNRLYWYRQTLGQGPEFLTYFQNEAQLEKSRLLSDRFSAERPKGSFSTLEIQRTEQGDSAMYLCASSWLGALNTGELFFGEGSRLTVL.

V is TRBV6-6 and J is TRBJ1-5; the D gene is possibly TRBD1 (5 bases). CDR1 and CDR2 (germline): MNHNY, SVGAGI (reference sequence). The CDR3 has 14 residues. V lost 2 bases and J lost 6, with 11 bases in between. The CDR3 region has the DNA TGTGCCAGCAGTTACCCAGGGTTGGCTCAGCCCCAGCATTTT. Its translation: CASSYPGLAQPQHF.

This chain connects TRBV6-5 to TRBJ2-1; a weak D match, TRBD2 (6 bases). Germline lookup yields CDR1 MNHEY and CDR2 SVGAGI. Trimming shortened V by 2 bases and J by 4 bases, and 9 bases separated the two germline ends. The CDR3 length is 14 residues. This CDR3 reads CASSYGLAYNEQFF. The DNA for the CDR3 is TGTGCCAGCAGTTACGGTCTAGCGTACAATGAGCAGTTCTTC.

This chain connects TRBV5-6 to TRBJ2-2, with unresolved D. The CDR3 is 15 residues long. Trimming removed 6 bases from V and 1 base from J, with 13 bases in between. Germline loops: CDR1 SGHDT, CDR2 YYEEEE. The CDR3 protein is CASTIDGWNTGELFF. DNA for the CDR3: TGTGCCAGCACCATCGACGGGTGGAACACCGGGGAGCTGTTTTTT.

The chain combines TRBV10-3 with TRBJ2-5; D might be TRBD1 or TRBD2, each matching 6 bases. The V end was cut by 6 bases, the J end by 5 bases, with 13 bases between. Germline CDR1 and CDR2: ENHRY and SYGVKD. The CDR3 extends over 13 amino acids. CDR3 coding DNA: TGTGCCATCAGGAGGGGGGCGGGTGAGACCCAGTACTTC. The encoded protein is CAIRRGAGETQYF.

The rearrangement links TRBV10-3 to TRBJ2-2, with 7 bases that match TRBD2. CDR1 and CDR2 from the germline V gene are ENHRY and SYGVKD. After removal of 2 bases from V and 0 bases from J, the junction contained 3 bases not matched to a gene. This CDR3 comprises 16 residues. The CDR3 coding sequence is TGTGCCATCAGTGAGGCCGGGACTACGAACACCGGGGAGCTGTTTTTT. It encodes CAISEAGTTNTGELFF.

The rearrangement joins TRBV29-1 to TRBJ2-3, with 10 bases lining up with TRBD2. Germline CDR1 SQVTM, CDR2 ANQGSEA. Unmatched junction bases numbered 2, after V lost 4 bases and J lost 1 base. The CDR3 consists of 14 residues. CDR3 sequence reads: CSVAGLAGTDTQYF. In DNA form, the CDR3 reads TGCAGCGTTGCTGGACTAGCGGGCACAGATACGCAGTATTTT.

The chain links TRBV20-1 to TRBJ1-3; D is unresolved. Trimming stripped 6 bases from V and 3 bases from J, with 6 bases between. The CDR3 has 11 amino acids. Per germline, CDR1 DFQATT and CDR2 SNEGSKA (reference sequence). The CDR3: CSADGGNTIYF. In nucleotides, the CDR3 is TGCAGTGCCGACGGTGGAAACACCATATATTTT.

CDR3 in DNA: TGTGCCAGCAGTCCCGGGACAGGGGGGAACTACGAGCAGTACTTC. It specifies CASSPGTGGNYEQYF. V is TRBV6-1 and J is TRBJ2-7; the match to TRBD1 covers 11 bases. Trimming at V came to 5 bases and at J to 3 bases, leaving 6 bases not matched to a gene. CDR1 and CDR2 from the germline V gene are MNHNS and SASEGT. CDR3 length equals 15 residues.

J is TRBJ2-7 and V is TRBV10-2, with TRBD2 matching over 15 bases. There are 15 residues in the CDR3. J lost 4 bases, V lost 6 bases, and 4 bases had no gene match. The germline V gene encodes CDR1 WSHSY and CDR2 SAAADI. In DNA form, the CDR3 reads TGCGCCAGCAGCCTCGGGACTAGCGGGAGGTACGAGCAGTACTTC. Its protein product is CASSLGTSGRYEQYF.

The gene calls are TRBV5-6 and TRBJ1-5; TRBD1 matches 7 bases. V was clipped by 4 bases and J by 2 bases; unmatched bases: 0. Looked up from germline, CDR1 is SGHDT and CDR2 is YYEEEE. This CDR3 region has 13 residues. CDR3 DNA sequence: TGTGCCAGCAGCCAGGGGGGCAATCAGCCCCAGCATTTT. It specifies CASSQGGNQPQHF.